These 25 T cell receptor beta chains share one sample of origin, sequenced in a study of shared clonotypes between healthy human individuals. The protocol was immunoSEQ multiplex PCR, while the TCRdb copy is restricted to in-frame clones and leaves out a portion. Here the sample spans hundreds of thousands of clones, 73% being singletons. The sequenced sample consisted of memory CD4+ T cells sorted from blood. Sample subset: CD45RA-negative fraction. The receptors here all came from a man aged 30 to 45 in good health.

The chain employs TRBV11-2 and TRBJ2-2; D call uncertain. The CDR3 covers 13 residues. The germline V and J ends were trimmed by 10 bases and 5 bases, with 14 bases remaining between them. Per germline, CDR1 SGHAT and CDR2 FQNNGV. CDR3 sequence (DNA): TGTGCCACCTTTGGGGTTAGGACCGGGGAGCTGTTTTTT. It encodes CATFGVRTGELFF.

The rearrangement joins TRBV10-3 to TRBJ2-7, with a tentative D call TRBD2 (6 bases). The germline gives CDR1 ENHRY, CDR2 SYGVKD. The germline V and J ends were trimmed by 5 bases and 5 bases, with 19 bases remaining between them. The CDR3 contains 15 residues. CDR3 loop: CAISPGLHQYDEQYF. CDR3 bases: TGTGCCATCAGTCCCGGACTACATCAATACGACGAGCAGTACTTC.

Remarks on this clone: This sample also contains other DNA sequences that code for the same CDR3. For the CDR3, the DNA is TGTGCCAGCAGCTTCGGTAGCAATCAGCCCCAGCATTTT. Translating it yields CASSFGSNQPQHF. The J gene is TRBJ1-5, the V gene TRBV7-9; D not certain. Germline V gene lookup returns CDR1 SEHNR and CDR2 FQNEAQ (reference sequence). The germline V and J ends were trimmed by 3 bases and 0 bases, with 3 bases remaining between them. This CDR3 region has 13 residues.

This clone was picked up a small number of times. The chain's CDR3 is CASSPPAAGRYNEQFF. CDR3 DNA: TGTGCCAGCAGCCCGCCGGCGGCAGGGAGATACAATGAGCAGTTCTTC. The chain couples TRBV11-2 to TRBJ2-1; D tentatively reads TRBD1 or TRBD2 (5 bases each). Germline V lookup: CDR1 SGHAT, CDR2 FQNNGV. V lost 5 bases, J lost 4 bases, and 18 bases lay in between. The CDR3 totals 16 residues.

This clone was counted only a few times. The chain has TRBV29-1 and TRBJ2-5; tentative D call: TRBD2 (5 bases). The CDR3 is made up of 13 amino acids. V shed 3 bases and J shed 1 base, with 9 bases lying between them. Germline loops: CDR1 SQVTM, CDR2 ANQGSEA. DNA for the CDR3: TGCAGCGTTGATGAGGGCTTCCAAGAGACCCAGTACTTC. It encodes CSVDEGFQETQYF.

This chain joins TRBV11-2 and TRBJ1-1, with D possibly TRBD1 on 5 matching bases. Germline V lookup: CDR1 SGHAT, CDR2 FQNNGV. Trimming took off 4 bases at V and 3 bases at J, with 15 bases between the two ends. The CDR3 consists of 15 residues. The CDR3 DNA is TGTGCCAGCAGCTCCCCCGGGAGGGGAGACACTGAAGCTTTCTTT. Residues: CASSSPGRGDTEAFF.

This clone was observed many times. The chain employs TRBV5-4 and TRBJ2-7, with D maybe TRBD2 (5 bases). Trimming removed 2 bases from V and 3 bases from J, with 15 bases in between. The CDR3 length is 15 residues. Germline V gene data show CDR1 as SGHNT and CDR2 as YYREEE (reference sequence). The CDR3 region has the DNA TGTGCCAGCAGCTTAGACGGGGTTCGGGGCTACGAGCAGTACTTC. Encoded protein: CASSLDGVRGYEQYF.

The V gene is TRBV28, the J gene TRBJ2-6; perhaps TRBD1 as D (6 bases). This CDR3 has 15 residues. V shed 6 bases and J shed 0 bases, with 9 bases lying between them. Germline V gives CDR1 MDHEN, CDR2 SYDVKM. The CDR3 loop is CASRGQTSGANVLTF. In DNA form, the CDR3 reads TGTGCCAGCAGAGGACAGACCTCTGGGGCCAACGTCCTGACTTTC. The variable domain in full, with the rest retrieved from reference TRBV28 and TRBJ2-6, is DVKVTQSSRYLVKRTGEKVFLECVQDMDHENMFWYRQDPGLGLRLIYFSYDVKMKEKGDIPEGYSVSREKKERFSLILESASTNQTSMYLCASRGQTSGANVLTFGAGSRLTVL.

The chain couples TRBV30 to TRBJ2-1, with 10 bases identical to TRBD2. Germline assignment: CDR1 GTSNPN and CDR2 SVGIG (reference sequence). The CDR3 runs 14 residues. V shed 0 bases, J shed 7 bases, and the junction held 3 bases outside the gene matches. In DNA, the CDR3 is TGTGCCTGGAGTGTACATAGCGGGAGGAATGAGCAGTTCTTC. Amino acid sequence: CAWSVHSGRNEQFF.

The chain combines TRBV28 with TRBJ2-1; no firm D call. The V and J ends lost 3 bases and 1 base respectively, with 7 bases between them. Germline V gene lookup returns CDR1 MDHEN and CDR2 SYDVKM. The CDR3 consists of 14 residues. DNA of the CDR3: TGTGCCAGCAGTTTTGGTACTTCCTACAATGAGCAGTTCTTC. Protein: CASSFGTSYNEQFF.

The chain carries TRBV28 and TRBJ1-2, with D tentatively TRBD1 (6 bases). CDR1 and CDR2 from the germline V gene are MDHEN and SYDVKM. The CDR3 sequence is 14 residues long. V lost 5 bases and J lost 2, with 12 bases in between. In DNA, the CDR3 is TGTGCCAGCAGTAGGGACACGATAAACTATGGCTACACCTTC. It is translated as CASSRDTINYGYTF.

This clone was picked up many times. J is TRBJ2-7 and V is TRBV19; 7 nucleotides match TRBD1. Germline CDR1 and CDR2: LNHDA and SQIVND (reference sequence). The ends lost 8 bases at V and 0 bases at J; junction bases unmatched: 7. The CDR3 totals 14 residues. The CDR3 region is CASSRGLGSYEQYF. The CDR3 bases are TGTGCCAGTTCCAGGGGGTTAGGCTCCTACGAGCAGTACTTC.

The V and J genes are TRBV6-6 and TRBJ2-2, with TRBD2 identical over 12 bases. V trimming: 5 bases; J trimming: 5 bases; junction bases outside the gene matches: 6. The CDR3 runs 16 residues. From germline, CDR1 is MNHNY and CDR2 SVGAGI (reference sequence). The CDR3: CASSRLAGEGTGELFF. CDR3 bases: TGTGCCAGCAGTCGACTAGCGGGAGAAGGGACCGGGGAGCTGTTTTTT.

This chain uses TRBV7-8 with TRBJ2-1; D gene ambiguous. Trimming left V 5 bases short and J 2 bases short, with 10 bases between. This CDR3 has 14 residues. CDR1 is SGHVS and CDR2 is FQNEAQ in the germline V gene. The CDR3 sequence: CASSPRIPYNEQFF. CDR3 coding DNA: TGTGCCAGCAGCCCTAGAATCCCCTACAATGAGCAGTTCTTC. The full variable domain, completed using reference TRBV7-8 and TRBJ2-1, is GAGVSQSPRYKVAKRGQDVALRCDPISGHVSLFWYQQALGQGPEFLTYFQNEAQLDKSGLPSDRFFAERPEGSVSTLKIQRTQQEDSAVYLCASSPRIPYNEQFFGPGTRLTVL.

The rearrangement joins TRBV5-1 to TRBJ1-3, with unresolved D. The V and J ends lost 0 bases and 2 bases respectively, with 6 bases between them. This CDR3 is built from 14 residues. Germline assignment: CDR1 SGHRS and CDR2 YFSETQ. The CDR3 DNA reads TGCGCCAGCAGCTTGGTAGGTCCTGGAAACACCATATATTTT. It yields the protein CASSLVGPGNTIYF.

CDR3 loop: CASSRGVTYEQYF. CDR3 nucleotides: TGTGCCAGCAGCAGGGGGGTAACCTACGAGCAGTACTTC. The chain is built from TRBV27 and TRBJ2-7; the D gene is possibly TRBD1 (7 bases). Germline V gene lookup returns CDR1 MNHEY and CDR2 SMNVEV (reference sequence). The V and J ends lost 6 bases and 2 bases respectively, with 11 bases between them. The CDR3 sequence is 13 residues long.

The genes are TRBV25-1 and TRBJ2-7; TRBD1 matches 9 bases. The V segment lost 0 bases and the J segment 5 bases; nucleotides outside the gene matches: 5. The CDR3 has 15 residues. Looked up from germline, CDR1 is MGHDK and CDR2 is SYGVNS. In DNA form, the CDR3 reads TGTGCCAGCAGTGAATATGGGACAGGGTTGGACGAGCAGTACTTC. Amino acids: CASSEYGTGLDEQYF.

This chain connects TRBV30 to TRBJ1-5, with a possible D match to TRBD1 (5 bases). The CDR3 is 16 amino acids. Germline loops: CDR1 GTSNPN, CDR2 SVGIG (reference sequence). V was trimmed by 0 bases and J by 6 bases, leaving 18 bases between them. The CDR3 loop reads CAWSVGVPGLAQPQHF. CDR3 nucleotide sequence: TGTGCCTGGAGTGTCGGTGTTCCGGGGCTTGCTCAGCCCCAGCATTTT.

The V gene is TRBV5-1, the J gene TRBJ2-2; D is perhaps TRBD2 (6 bases). Between the trimmed V and J ends, which lost 5 bases and 6 bases, there was a span of 14 bases. The CDR3 extends over 14 amino acids. Germline V CDR1 and CDR2: SGHRS, YFSETQ. The CDR3 DNA follows: TGCGCCAGCAGTCCGGGAGTTGGGGCCGGGGAGCTGTTTTTT. Translating it yields CASSPGVGAGELFF.

This clone was counted a few times. The rearrangement joins TRBV27 to TRBJ1-2; 11 bases agree with TRBD1. The germline V gene encodes CDR1 MNHEY and CDR2 SMNVEV (reference sequence). The V segment lost 0 bases and the J segment 0 bases; nucleotides outside the gene matches: 9. The CDR3 has 19 amino acids. The CDR3 loop is CASSLSFRDRGNTNYGYTF. DNA for the CDR3: TGTGCCAGCAGTTTATCGTTTCGGGACAGGGGGAACACTAACTATGGCTACACCTTC.

The J gene is TRBJ1-4, the V gene TRBV6-1; D not certain. V was clipped by 5 bases and J by 8 bases, with 15 bases between them. Germline CDR1 reads MNHNS; CDR2 reads SASEGT. This CDR3 is built from 14 residues. DNA of the CDR3: TGTGCCAGCAGTAATGCTGTAGGAAGCGAAAAACTGTTTTTT. This encodes CASSNAVGSEKLFF.

This clone was recorded many times. The chain has TRBV7-9 and TRBJ2-1; perhaps TRBD2 as D (6 bases). The CDR3 has 14 residues. Germline assignment: CDR1 SEHNR and CDR2 FQNEAQ (reference sequence). Trimming left V 1 base short and J 9 bases short, with 13 bases between. CDR3 loop: CASSLGGLFPEQFF. The CDR3 bases are TGTGCCAGCAGCTTAGGGGGACTTTTCCCTGAGCAGTTCTTC.

This sequence joins TRBV4-2 and TRBJ2-3; TRBD2 is a possible D gene (6 bases). The CDR3 contains 17 residues. Per germline, CDR1 LGHNA and CDR2 YNFKEQ. The V end was cut by 1 base, the J end by 2 bases, with 16 bases between. In nucleotides, the CDR3 is TGTGCCAGCAGCCAAGGGAGCGGGCTCGGATACACAGATACGCAGTATTTT. Its translation is CASSQGSGLGYTDTQYF.

V is TRBV4-1 and J is TRBJ2-1; unclear D gene. This CDR3 has 14 amino acids. Deletions cut 2 bases from V and 3 bases from J, with 8 bases between. The germline gives CDR1 MGHRA, CDR2 YSYEKL. The CDR3 protein is CASSQISGYNEQFF. CDR3 sequence (DNA): TGCGCCAGCAGCCAAATTTCGGGCTACAATGAGCAGTTCTTC.

This sequence joins TRBV28 and TRBJ2-5; 7 bases agree with TRBD2. The germline V gene encodes CDR1 MDHEN and CDR2 SYDVKM. The CDR3 runs to 16 residues. Unmatched junction bases numbered 10, after V lost 2 bases and J lost 4 bases. CDR3 loop: CASSLGLRGRGETQYF. CDR3 DNA sequence: TGTGCCAGCAGTTTAGGGCTTCGTGGGAGGGGAGAGACCCAGTACTTC.